The rows below give T cell receptor beta chains drawn from one sample of a study of blood T cells in healthy people across ages. TCRdb re-analysed the 5' RACE reads in MiXCR, keeping a single row per CDR3 protein. The sample contains approximately 800,000 distinct CDR3 sequences, about 47% of which appear only once. Material for sequencing was blood. All receptors derive from an elderly man in good health. The CDR3 runs from the conserved cysteine through the conserved F or W. The order of the fields is D gene, V gene, J gene, clone size, CDR3 DNA, CDR3 protein. The D gene is left open where the match is weak. The size of a clone is reported for some rows only, either as once, few or many, or as a class for expanded clones.

>-|TRBV14|TRBJ2-1|-
TGTGCCAGCAGCCATACAAAGAGCTCCTACAATGAGCAGTTCTTC
CASSHTKSSYNEQFF
>TRBD1|TRBV6-5|TRBJ1-2|-
TGTGCCAGCAGTTACTCTGCAGGGGGCGGGTATGGCTACACCTTC
CASSYSAGGGYGYTF
>TRBD2|TRBV7-2|TRBJ2-1|-
TGTGCCAGCAGCATCAGAGGGAGGGCCCTCAATGAGCAGTTCTTC
CASSIRGRALNEQFF
>TRBD2|TRBV20-1|TRBJ2-7|-
TGCAGTGCTCGCCCGGGACTAGTCTACGAGCAGTACTTC
CSARPGLVYEQYF
>TRBD1|TRBV12-3/TRBV12-4|TRBJ1-6|-
TGTGCCAGCACTCGACAGGGGGCTAATTCACCCCTCCACTTT
CASTRQGANSPLHF
>TRBD2|TRBV7-2|TRBJ2-5|once
TGTGCCAGCAGCTTACTAGCGGGGGGATGGCCCCAGTACTTC
CASSLLAGGWPQYF
>-|TRBV20-1|TRBJ1-2|few
TGCAGTGCTGGAAAAGGTGGGCTTGGCTACACCTTC
CSAGKGGLGYTF
>-|TRBV7-2|TRBJ2-7|few
TGTGCCAGCAGCTTAGAATGGGGATTCGGCTACGAGCAGTACTTC
CASSLEWGFGYEQYF
>TRBD1|TRBV7-2|TRBJ2-7|medium-sized
TGTGCCAGCAGCTTCGAGGCCCGACAGGGGTTCTACGAGCAGTACTTC
CASSFEARQGFYEQYF
>-|TRBV9|TRBJ2-1|-
TGTGCCAGCAGCGTATCCCCACGGGGGAATGAGCAGTTCTTC
CASSVSPRGNEQFF
>-|TRBV7-2|TRBJ2-7|-
TGTGCCAGCAGCTTCTCAGGGGAGGCCCCCCAGACCAAGTACTTC
CASSFSGEAPQTKYF
>TRBD1|TRBV20-1|TRBJ1-1|-
TGCAGTGCTCAGTTACCGGGACAGGGGAAAGCTTTCTTT
CSAQLPGQGKAFF
>-|TRBV7-8|TRBJ2-5|-
TGTGCCAGCAGCTTTAATGCGGGGAAGGGCGAGACCCAGTACTTC
CASSFNAGKGETQYF
>-|TRBV21-1|TRBJ1-4|-
TGTGCCAGCAGCAAAGGACCATCTAATGAAAAACTGTTTTTT
CASSKGPSNEKLFF
>TRBD1|TRBV7-2|TRBJ1-6|-
TGTGCCAGCAGCTCAACAACAGGGGGCAGTTCACCCCTCCACTTT
CASSSTTGGSSPLHF
>TRBD2|TRBV20-1|TRBJ2-1|-
TGCAGTGCTAGAGTAGCTAGCGGGGGGGCCAGTAGGTACAATGAGCAGTTCTTC
CSARVASGGASRYNEQFF
>-|TRBV16|TRBJ2-5|-
TGTGCCAGCAGCATTCATGCTGGAGGCGGAGAGACCCAGTACTTC
CASSIHAGGGETQYF
>-|TRBV29-1|TRBJ2-5|few
TGCAGCGTTGACAGGGGTAGAGAGCAGTACTTC
CSVDRGREQYF
>-|TRBV9|TRBJ2-7|few
TGTGCCAGCAGTAATGGGGATGGGAGAATAACAAGTTCCGGGCTCTACGAGCAGTACTTC
CASSNGDGRITSSGLYEQYF
>TRBD1|TRBV5-1|TRBJ2-7|many
TGCGCCAGCAGCTTGGGACAGGGGATCTTCGAGCAGTACTTC
CASSLGQGIFEQYF
>-|TRBV19|TRBJ2-3|-
TGTGCCAGTAGTATTTTGTACCTCAGCACAGATACGCAGTATTTT
CASSILYLSTDTQYF
>-|TRBV7-2|TRBJ2-3|many
TGTGCCAGCAGGCTCAGCGGCCCCACAGATACGCAGTATTTT
CASRLSGPTDTQYF
>TRBD2|TRBV14|TRBJ2-3|-
TGTGCCAGCAGCCCCGGACTAGCGGGAACCTACGATACGCAGTATTTT
CASSPGLAGTYDTQYF
>TRBD2|TRBV20-1|TRBJ2-5|-
TGCAGTGCTAGATCACATAGCGGGGGGGTGAGAGAGACCCAGTACTTC
CSARSHSGGVRETQYF
>-|TRBV20-1|TRBJ2-1|-
TGCAGTGCTAGAAGGGCGGAGGGGGGGAAAAATGAGCAGTTCTTC
CSARRAEGGKNEQFF
>-|TRBV3-1|TRBJ2-1|few
TGTGCCAGCAGCGGGGGAGGCACCACCTACAATGAGCAGTTCTTC
CASSGGGTTYNEQFF
>-|TRBV7-6|TRBJ2-1|-
TGCGCCAGCAGCTTAGCAGTGACAGGACTGTCTGGTAATGAGCAGTTCTTC
CASSLAVTGLSGNEQFF
>TRBD2|TRBV11-2|TRBJ2-1|few
TGTGCCAGCAGCTCCAGCGCGGCGACACTAGCGGGAGTCAATGAGCAGTTCTTC
CASSSSAATLAGVNEQFF
>TRBD2|TRBV20-1|TRBJ2-3|-
TGCAGTGCTAGAGATTCACTAGCGGGAGACCATACGCAGTATTTT
CSARDSLAGDHTQYF
>-|TRBV7-2|TRBJ2-5|-
TGTGCCAGCAGCTTTGTGGGGGACCTCCAAGAGACCCAGTACTTC
CASSFVGDLQETQYF
>TRBD1|TRBV2|TRBJ2-1|-
TGTGCCAGCAGTGAACAAAGGGGGCAGAATGAGCAGTTCTTC
CASSEQRGQNEQFF
>-|TRBV13|TRBJ2-1|-
TGTGCCAGCAGCTTGGTGGGACTTGGTGATGGTGAGCAGTTCTTC
CASSLVGLGDGEQFF
>-|TRBV29-1|TRBJ1-2|-
TGCAGCGTTGAGAGTACATCGAGCTATGGCTACACCTTC
CSVESTSSYGYTF